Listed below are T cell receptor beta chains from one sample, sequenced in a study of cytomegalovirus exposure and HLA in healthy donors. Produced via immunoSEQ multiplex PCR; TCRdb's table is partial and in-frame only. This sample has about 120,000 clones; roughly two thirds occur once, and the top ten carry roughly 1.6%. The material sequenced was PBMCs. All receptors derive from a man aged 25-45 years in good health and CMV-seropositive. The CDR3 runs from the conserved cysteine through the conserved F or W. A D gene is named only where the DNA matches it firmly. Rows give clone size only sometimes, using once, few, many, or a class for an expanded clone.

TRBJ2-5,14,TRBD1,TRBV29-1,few,TGCAGCGGTAAGACAGGGGCTTTCATGGAGACCCAGTACTTC,CSGKTGAFMETQYF
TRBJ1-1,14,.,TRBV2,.,TGTGCCAGCAGTGAAACCCCGGGGACTACTGAAGCTTTCTTT,CASSETPGTTEAFF
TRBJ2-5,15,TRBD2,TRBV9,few,TGTGCCAGCAGCGTAGCCGGGGCGGGAGGGGAGACCCAGTACTTC,CASSVAGAGGETQYF
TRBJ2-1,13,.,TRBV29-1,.,TGCAGCGTTAAGGGAGTCAACAGCGATGAGCAGTTCTTC,CSVKGVNSDEQFF
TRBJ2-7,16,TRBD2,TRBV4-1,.,TGCGCCAGCAGCCAACCTACTAGCGGGAGGAGAGGCGAGCAGTACTTC,CASSQPTSGRRGEQYF
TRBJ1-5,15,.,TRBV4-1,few,TGCGCCAGCAGCCAGGAGGGGTATGGCAATCAGCCCCAGCATTTT,CASSQEGYGNQPQHF
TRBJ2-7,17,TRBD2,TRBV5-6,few,TGTGCCAGCAGCTCCGCCCTAGCGGGAGGGAGATTCTACGAGCAGTACTTC,CASSSALAGGRFYEQYF
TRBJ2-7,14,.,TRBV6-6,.,TGTGCCAGCGATCCCGGGGATATAACCTACGAGCAGTACTTC,CASDPGDITYEQYF
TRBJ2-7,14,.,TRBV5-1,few,TGCGCCAGCAGCTTGCTGCCGGGCTCCTACGAGCAGTACTTC,CASSLLPGSYEQYF
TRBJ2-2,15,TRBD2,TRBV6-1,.,TGTGCCAGCAGGGGACTAGCCGGGAACACCGGGGAGCTGTTTTTT,CASRGLAGNTGELFF
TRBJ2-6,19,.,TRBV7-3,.,TGTGCCAGCAGTCCACGGGGCGGGGTAATGTCGAGCGGGGCCAACGTCCTGACTTTC,CASSPRGGVMSSGANVLTF
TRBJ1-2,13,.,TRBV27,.,TGTGCCAGCAGTCCTAGGGAGAACTATGGCTACACCTTC,CASSPRENYGYTF
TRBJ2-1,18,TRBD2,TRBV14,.,TGTGCCAGCAGCTTACGGACTAGCGGGAGTAACGCCTACAATGAGCAGTTCTTC,CASSLRTSGSNAYNEQFF
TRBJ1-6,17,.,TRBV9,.,TGTGCCAGCAGCGTAGATGGAAAGGGAGGGAGTAATTCACCCCTCCACTTT,CASSVDGKGGSNSPLHF
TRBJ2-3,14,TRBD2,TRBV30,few,TGTGCCTGGAGCGCCTACTGGACTAGCGGAATGGAGTATTTT,CAWSAYWTSGMEYF
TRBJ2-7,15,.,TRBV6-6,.,TGTGCCAGCAGTTACTCCACCTTCGGGGAGTACGAGCAGTACTTC,CASSYSTFGEYEQYF
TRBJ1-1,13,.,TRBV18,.,TGTGCCAGCTCACCTCCCGGGGTAGATGAGGCTTTCTTT,CASSPPGVDEAFF
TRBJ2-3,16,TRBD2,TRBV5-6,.,TGTGCCAGCAGCTTGGGTTGGGCGGGAGGGGCAGATACGCAGTATTTT,CASSLGWAGGADTQYF
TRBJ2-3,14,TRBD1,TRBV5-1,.,TGCGCCAGCAGCTTGGCGACAGGGGTCGATACGCAGTATTTT,CASSLATGVDTQYF
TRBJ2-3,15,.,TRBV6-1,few,TGTGCCAGCACCGAAACAACTGACGGGGCAGATACGCAGTATTTT,CASTETTDGADTQYF